These 10 T cell receptor beta chains were sequenced from one sample in a study of beta chain features in type 1 diabetes. Study observations and caveats: For Type 1 diabetes patients, all four CD4+ subsets carried TCRB CDR3s that were moderately but significantly shorter.

Reverse transcribing all isolated RNA meant expressed TCRB transcripts were sequenced. The method was immunoSEQ multiplex PCR; TCRdb's version includes in-frame clones alone and lacks a portion of them. The repertoire includes roughly 700,000 clones, about an eighth of them detected once, and about 0.02% sits in the top ten. These TCRs are of unknown antigen specificity. The sample was naive CD4+ T cells from blood. These receptors originate from a man aged 18 to 30 with type 1 diabetes.

This clone was observed a handful of times. CDR3 coding DNA: TGTGCCAGCAGTTCGGTTAAGAATGAAAAACTGTTTTTT. Its protein is CASSSVKNEKLFF. This chain uses TRBV6-5 with TRBJ1-4; no definite D call. The ends were cut back, 4 bases at V and 5 bases at J, with 8 bases in the middle. The CDR3 spans 13 residues. Germline V gives CDR1 MNHEY, CDR2 SVGAGI.

This clone has a handful of counts. The rearrangement uses TRBV30 and TRBJ2-7; TRBD1 might be the D (5 bases). Germline CDR1 GTSNPN, CDR2 SVGIG (reference sequence). The V gene lost 3 bases and the J gene lost 4 bases, with 22 bases spanning the gap. This CDR3 has 16 residues. CDR3 sequence (DNA): TGTGCCTGGAGGGCCCAGGGCTGGCGGTTACGTTACGAGCAGTACTTC. Amino acid sequence: CAWRAQGWRLRYEQYF.

The rearrangement uses TRBV7-6 and TRBJ2-2, with unresolved D. There are 12 residues in the CDR3. CDR1 is SGHVS, CDR2 FNYEAQ, per germline. Trimming took off 5 bases at V and 3 bases at J, with 4 bases between the two ends. This CDR3 reads CASSKDTGELFF. For the CDR3, the DNA is TGTGCCAGCAGCAAGGACACCGGGGAGCTGTTTTTT.

This clone was seen more than once but under ten times. As DNA, the CDR3 is TGTGCCAGCAGCCCACCCTTGGGCAGGGGAACTGAAGCTTTCTTT. This sequence encodes CASSPPLGRGTEAFF. The chain employs TRBV7-6 and TRBJ1-1; D is possibly TRBD1 (6 bases). Germline assignment: CDR1 SGHVS and CDR2 FNYEAQ. V lost 5 bases to trimming and J lost 5 bases, with 18 bases between them. The CDR3 runs 15 residues.

This chain joins TRBV30 and TRBJ2-1; D may be TRBD1 (5 bases). CDR3 length: 15 amino acids. CDR1 GTSNPN and CDR2 SVGIG come from the germline V gene (reference sequence). V shed 2 bases and J shed 0 bases, with 11 bases lying between them. For the CDR3, the DNA is TGTGCCTGGAGTCGACAGCCGAGCTCCTACAATGAGCAGTTCTTC. Its protein is CAWSRQPSSYNEQFF.

This chain joins TRBV9 and TRBJ1-2, with TRBD1 identical over 7 bases. Germline CDR1 is SGDLS and CDR2 is YYNGEE. The CDR3 is 17 amino acids. Trimming cost V 4 bases and J 4 bases; bases outside gene matches: 16. The CDR3 DNA reads TGTGCCAGCAGCCACGGACAGGATCAGGTTAACCCCTATGGCTACACCTTC. It specifies CASSHGQDQVNPYGYTF.

This rearrangement joins TRBV7-6 to TRBJ1-4, with TRBD1 identical over 7 bases. J lost 4 bases, V lost 4 bases, and 3 bases had no gene match. The CDR3 covers 14 residues. Germline assignment: CDR1 SGHVS and CDR2 FNYEAQ. This chain's CDR3 is CASSSGQLNEKLFF. CDR3 DNA: TGTGCCAGCAGCTCGGGACAGCTTAATGAAAAACTGTTTTTT.

The chain is built from TRBV18 and TRBJ2-7; TRBD2 aligns across 12 bases. The CDR3 runs 16 residues. Germline loops: CDR1 KGHSH, CDR2 LQKENI. Trimming cost V 4 bases and J 4 bases; bases outside gene matches: 8. DNA for the CDR3: TGTGCCAGCTCACTACCCCTAGCGGGGGGGCGTTACGAGCAGTACTTC. The encoded protein is CASSLPLAGGRYEQYF.

A few counts support this clone. The rearrangement joins TRBV25-1 to TRBJ1-2; D is perhaps TRBD1 (5 bases). V gave up 6 bases and J gave up 4 bases, with 9 bases separating them. Germline-derived CDR1 and CDR2 are MGHDK and SYGVNS. CDR3 size: 12 residues. CDR3 sequence reads: CASSQGGYGYTF. DNA of the CDR3: TGTGCCAGCAGCCAGGGTGGCTATGGCTACACCTTC.

This clone was detected a few times. The sample has other DNA sequences that encode this CDR3 too. The CDR3 sequence is CASSVDSQETQYF. DNA for the CDR3: TGCGCCAGCAGCGTGGACAGCCAAGAGACCCAGTACTTC. The chain carries TRBV5-1 and TRBJ2-5; tentatively, D is TRBD1 (6 bases). Germline V CDR1 and CDR2: SGHRS, YFSETQ. CDR3 length equals 13 residues. V was trimmed by 4 bases and J by 1 base, leaving 8 bases between them.